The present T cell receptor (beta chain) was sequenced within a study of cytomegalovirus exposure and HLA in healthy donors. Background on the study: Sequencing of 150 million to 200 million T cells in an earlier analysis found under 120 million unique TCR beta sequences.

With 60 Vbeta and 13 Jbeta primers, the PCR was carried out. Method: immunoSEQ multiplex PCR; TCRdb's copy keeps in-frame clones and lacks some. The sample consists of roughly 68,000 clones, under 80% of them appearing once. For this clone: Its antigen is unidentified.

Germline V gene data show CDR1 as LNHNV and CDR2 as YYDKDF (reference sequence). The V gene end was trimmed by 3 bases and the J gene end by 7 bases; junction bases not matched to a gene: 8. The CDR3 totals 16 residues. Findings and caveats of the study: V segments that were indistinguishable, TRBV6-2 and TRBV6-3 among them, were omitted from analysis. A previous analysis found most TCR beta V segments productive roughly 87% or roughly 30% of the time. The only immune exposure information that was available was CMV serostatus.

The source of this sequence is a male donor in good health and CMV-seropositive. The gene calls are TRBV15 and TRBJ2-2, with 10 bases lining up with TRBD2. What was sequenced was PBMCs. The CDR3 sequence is CATSRASGGLLGELFF. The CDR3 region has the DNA TGTGCCACCAGCAGGGCTAGCGGGGGTCTACTCGGGGAGCTGTTTTTT.